Sequencing of this TCR beta chain was carried out in a study of T-cell reconstitution after alpha-beta-depleted transplantation in children. Germline V gene sequence: CDR1 SQVTM, CDR2 ANQGSEA. Trimming removed 4 bases from V and 2 bases from J, with 15 bases in between. The CDR3 has 14 residues. It was with unique molecular identifiers that the TCRbeta library was prepared. TCRdb itself ran the PCR reads through MiXCR, one entry per CDR3 protein. Here the sample spans 70,000 or so distinct CDR3 sequences, about a tenth being singletons. The chain has TRBV29-1 and TRBJ2-7; maybe TRBD1 (5 bases). The sequencing used PBMCs, collected before TCRalphabeta/CD19-depleted stem cell transplant. This TCR was recovered from a boy between 10 and 17 years old with acute myeloid leukemia, due to receive a stem cell transplant. The CDR3 here is CSVATVKTAYEQYF. The CDR3 nucleotides read TGCAGCGTTGCGACAGTCAAAACAGCCTACGAGCAGTACTTC.